This T cell receptor beta chain is from a study of response to subunit inactivated influenza vaccine. Points from the study as a whole: Authors suggested each seasonal flu vaccination may recruit only limited numbers of new T cells.

One entry per CDR3 protein results from TCRdb running MiXCR on the RT-PCR reads. The sample lists about 650,000 distinct CDR3 sequences; 15% to 17% were seen once. Per germline, CDR1 KGHSH and CDR2 LQKENI. This CDR3 spans 14 amino acids. Germline trimming cut 5 bases from V and 8 bases from J; bases unmatched to any gene: 7. Notes on this clonotype: What it binds is unknown.

The clonotype was recovered from a man in his fifties who received an inactivated influenza vaccine. The chain combines TRBV18 with TRBJ2-1; 9 positions agree with TRBD2. This material consisted of PBMCs from blood, taken 12 days after vaccination. CDR3 in DNA: TGTGCCAGCTCAGTTAGCGGGAGTAGTTATGAGCAGTTCTTC. It specifies CASSVSGSSYEQFF.